Listed below are T cell receptor beta chains from one sample, sequenced in a study of response to subunit inactivated influenza vaccine. MiXCR, run by TCRdb on the RT-PCR reads, gives a single entry per CDR3 protein. The data contain about 520,000 distinct CDR3 sequences, approximately 24% of them singletons. This sample comprised CD4+ T cells sorted from PBMCs, obtained 5 days after vaccination. Receptors were obtained from a man aged 50-60 years who received an inactivated influenza vaccine. CDR3s include the opening cysteine and the closing phenylalanine or tryptophan. The order of the fields is D gene, J gene, clone size, V gene, CDR3 protein, CDR3 DNA. A D gene is named only where the DNA matches it firmly. Clone size, where shown, is once, few, many, or a class for clones that have expanded.

d_gene: -; j_gene: TRBJ2-7; abundance: -; v_gene: TRBV7-2; CDR3aa: CASSLLLEQYF; CDR3nt: TGTGCCAGCAGCTTACTCTTGGAGCAGTACTTC
d_gene: -; j_gene: TRBJ1-3; abundance: few; v_gene: TRBV4-2; CDR3aa: CASSQGFGGQLSGNTIYF; CDR3nt: TGTGCCAGCAGCCAAGGTTTTGGGGGCCAACTCTCTGGAAACACCATATATTTT
d_gene: TRBD1; j_gene: TRBJ2-7; abundance: -; v_gene: TRBV27; CDR3aa: CASSPLGQGTGEQYF; CDR3nt: TGTGCCAGCAGTCCCTTAGGACAGGGGACGGGCGAGCAGTACTTC
d_gene: TRBD2; j_gene: TRBJ2-1; abundance: -; v_gene: TRBV5-1; CDR3aa: CASSLSPLAGGYNEQFF; CDR3nt: TGCGCCAGCAGCCTAAGCCCTCTAGCGGGGGGGTACAATGAGCAGTTCTTC
d_gene: -; j_gene: TRBJ2-7; abundance: few; v_gene: TRBV7-2; CDR3aa: CASSQRFEQYF; CDR3nt: TGTGCCAGCAGCCAACGGTTCGAGCAGTACTTC
d_gene: TRBD1; j_gene: TRBJ2-7; abundance: -; v_gene: TRBV18; CDR3aa: CASSHSGQGPYEQYF; CDR3nt: TGTGCCAGCTCACATTCGGGACAGGGCCCCTACGAGCAGTACTTC
d_gene: TRBD1; j_gene: TRBJ2-1; abundance: -; v_gene: TRBV10-3; CDR3aa: CATTSGTGPGNEQFF; CDR3nt: TGTGCCACGACCTCCGGGACAGGGCCGGGTAATGAGCAGTTCTTC
d_gene: -; j_gene: TRBJ1-1; abundance: few; v_gene: TRBV18; CDR3aa: CASSRTNRVEAFF; CDR3nt: TGTGCCAGCTCACGAACTAACAGGGTTGAGGCTTTCTTT
d_gene: -; j_gene: TRBJ1-4; abundance: -; v_gene: TRBV20-1; CDR3aa: CSARGGGNEKLFF; CDR3nt: TGCAGTGCTAGAGGAGGGGGGAATGAAAAACTGTTTTTT
d_gene: TRBD1; j_gene: TRBJ2-7; abundance: -; v_gene: TRBV7-9; CDR3aa: CASSPSGQGVEEQYF; CDR3nt: TGTGCCAGCAGCCCCTCGGGACAGGGGGTCGAAGAGCAGTACTTC
d_gene: -; j_gene: TRBJ2-5; abundance: -; v_gene: TRBV25-1; CDR3aa: CASSEFQQETQYF; CDR3nt: TGTGCCAGCAGTGAATTCCAACAAGAGACCCAGTACTTC
d_gene: TRBD2; j_gene: TRBJ2-7; abundance: -; v_gene: TRBV10-3; CDR3aa: CAIDSGLDYEQYF; CDR3nt: TGTGCCATCGATTCGGGACTAGACTACGAGCAGTACTTC
d_gene: TRBD1; j_gene: TRBJ1-2; abundance: -; v_gene: TRBV27; CDR3aa: CASSLSARGTGGGGGYTF; CDR3nt: TGTGCCAGCAGTTTAAGCGCGCGGGGGACAGGGGGAGGCGGTGGCTACACCTTC
d_gene: -; j_gene: TRBJ1-5; abundance: -; v_gene: TRBV18; CDR3aa: CASSQTQSQPQHF; CDR3nt: TGTGCCAGCTCACAAACGCAGAGTCAGCCCCAGCATTTT
d_gene: -; j_gene: TRBJ2-5; abundance: -; v_gene: TRBV6-2/TRBV6-3; CDR3aa: CASSYSTSSQETQYF; CDR3nt: TGTGCCAGCAGTTACTCGACTTCGTCCCAAGAGACCCAGTACTTC
d_gene: -; j_gene: TRBJ2-6; abundance: -; v_gene: TRBV20-1; CDR3aa: CSARGRLVGNVLTF; CDR3nt: TGCAGTGCTAGAGGAAGGCTGGTTGGCAACGTCCTGACTTTC
d_gene: TRBD1; j_gene: TRBJ1-4; abundance: -; v_gene: TRBV5-1; CDR3aa: CASRSTDRGNEKLFF; CDR3nt: TGCGCCAGCAGATCGACCGACAGGGGAAATGAAAAACTTTTTTTT